This passage covers 3 T cell receptor beta chains from one sample sequenced in a study of beta chain features in type 1 diabetes. Since all of the isolated RNA was reverse transcribed, expressed TCRB transcripts were what got sequenced. The repertoire was sequenced with immunoSEQ multiplex PCR; TCRdb's copy has only in-frame clones and lacks some. This table holds about 620,000 clones, about 16% found once. Specimen: naive CD4+ T cells from blood. These receptor sequences come from a man between 18 and 35 years old in good health.

This chain links TRBV10-3 with TRBJ2-1, with no clear D. The germline gives CDR1 ENHRY, CDR2 SYGVKD. With 0 bases removed from V and 7 bases from J, the gap between germline ends came to 19 bases. The CDR3 is made up of 17 amino acids. CDR3: CAISESQGSPSSNEQFF. For the CDR3, the DNA is TGTGCCATCAGTGAGTCGCAAGGCAGTCCTTCCTCAAATGAGCAGTTCTTC.

The chain has TRBV30 and TRBJ1-4, with a tentative D call TRBD1 (6 bases). The CDR3 extends over 15 amino acids. Per germline, CDR1 GTSNPN and CDR2 SVGIG (reference sequence). V gave up 5 bases and J gave up 5 bases, with 18 bases separating them. The CDR3 loop reads CAWDRSKIGNEKLFF. The CDR3, as DNA: TGTGCCTGGGACAGGAGTAAGATTGGAAATGAAAAACTGTTTTTT. The full variable domain, its missing parts supplied by reference TRBV30 and TRBJ1-4, is SQTIHQWPATLVQPVGSPLSLECTVEGTSNPNLYWYRQAAGRGLQLLFYSVGIGQISSEVPQNLSASRPQDRQFILSSKKLLLSDSGFYLCAWDRSKIGNEKLFFGSGTQLSVL.

The chain uses TRBV7-2 and TRBJ1-1, with TRBD1 identical over 9 bases. The CDR3 consists of 18 residues. The germline V gene has CDR1 SGHTA and CDR2 FQGNSA. J gave up 4 bases and V 2 bases, and 14 bases lay outside the gene matches. Here the CDR3 reads CASSLRPPGQGWTTEAFF. The CDR3 DNA follows: TGTGCCAGCAGCTTACGCCCCCCCGGACAGGGGTGGACCACTGAAGCTTTCTTT.